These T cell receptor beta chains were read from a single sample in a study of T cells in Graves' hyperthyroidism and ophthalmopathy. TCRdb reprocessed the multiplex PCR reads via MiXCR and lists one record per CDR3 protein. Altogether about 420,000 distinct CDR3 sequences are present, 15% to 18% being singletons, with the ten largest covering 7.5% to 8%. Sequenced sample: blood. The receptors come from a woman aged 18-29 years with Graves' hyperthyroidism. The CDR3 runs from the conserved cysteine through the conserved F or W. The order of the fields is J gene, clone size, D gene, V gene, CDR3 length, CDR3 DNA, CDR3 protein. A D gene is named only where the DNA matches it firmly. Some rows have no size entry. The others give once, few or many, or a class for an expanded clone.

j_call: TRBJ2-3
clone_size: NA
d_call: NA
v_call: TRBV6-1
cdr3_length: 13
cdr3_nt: TGTGCCAGCAGCGAACCCATAACAGATACGCAGTATTTT
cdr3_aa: CASSEPITDTQYF

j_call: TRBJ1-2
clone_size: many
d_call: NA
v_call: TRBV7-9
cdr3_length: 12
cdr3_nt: TGTGCCAGCAGCTTAATTGTTTATGGCTACACCTTC
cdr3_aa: CASSLIVYGYTF

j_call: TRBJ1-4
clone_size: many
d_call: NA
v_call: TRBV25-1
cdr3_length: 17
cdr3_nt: TGTGCCAGCAGTGTCCACGGGGGGTATGCAACTAATGAAAAACTGTTTTTT
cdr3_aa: CASSVHGGYATNEKLFF

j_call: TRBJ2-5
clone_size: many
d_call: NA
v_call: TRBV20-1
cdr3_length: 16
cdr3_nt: TGCAGTGCTAGAGACCCCCTCCGGGGCCTACAAGAGACCCAGTACTTC
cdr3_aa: CSARDPLRGLQETQYF

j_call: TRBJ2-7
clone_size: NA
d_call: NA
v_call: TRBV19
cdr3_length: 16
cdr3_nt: TGTGCCAGTAGTATGCTTGCGGTTCTCAAGGTCCACGAGCAGTACTTC
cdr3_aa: CASSMLAVLKVHEQYF

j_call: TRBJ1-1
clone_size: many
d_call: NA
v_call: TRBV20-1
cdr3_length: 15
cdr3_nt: TGCAGCGCATCCCCAAGGACCCCAATGAACACTGAAGCTTTCTTT
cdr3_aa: CSASPRTPMNTEAFF

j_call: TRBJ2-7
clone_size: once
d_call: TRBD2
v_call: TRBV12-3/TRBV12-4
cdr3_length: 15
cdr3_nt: TGTGCCAGCAGTTTACACCTAGCGGGGTACTACGAGCAGTACTTC
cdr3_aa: CASSLHLAGYYEQYF

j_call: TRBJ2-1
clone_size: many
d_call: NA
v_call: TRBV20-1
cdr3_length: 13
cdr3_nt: TGCAGTGCTAGCACCCCCCAAGAGAATGAGCAGTTCTTC
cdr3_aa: CSASTPQENEQFF

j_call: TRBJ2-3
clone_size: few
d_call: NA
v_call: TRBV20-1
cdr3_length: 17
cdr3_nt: TGCAGTGCTAGAGTCCCCCGTGGGGGCGTTAGTACAGATACGCAGTATTTT
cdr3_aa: CSARVPRGGVSTDTQYF

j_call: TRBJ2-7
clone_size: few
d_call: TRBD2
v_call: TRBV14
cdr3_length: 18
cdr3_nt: TGTGCCAGCAGCCTCAAGATGGGGACTAGCGGGGCCTCCTACGAGCAGTACTTC
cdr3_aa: CASSLKMGTSGASYEQYF

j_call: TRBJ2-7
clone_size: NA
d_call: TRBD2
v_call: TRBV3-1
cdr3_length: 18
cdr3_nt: TGTGCCAGCAGCCGAAAACGGGGGACTAGCGGGAGTAAATACGAGCAGTACTTC
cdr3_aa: CASSRKRGTSGSKYEQYF

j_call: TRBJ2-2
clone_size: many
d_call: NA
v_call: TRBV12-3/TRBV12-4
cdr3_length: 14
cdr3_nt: TGTGCCAGCAGTTTAGGACAGCCCACCGGGGAGCTGTTTTTT
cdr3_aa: CASSLGQPTGELFF

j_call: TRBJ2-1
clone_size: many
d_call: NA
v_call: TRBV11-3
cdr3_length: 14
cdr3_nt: TGTGCCAGCAGCTTAGGACTGGTACACAATGAGCAGTTCTTC
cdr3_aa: CASSLGLVHNEQFF

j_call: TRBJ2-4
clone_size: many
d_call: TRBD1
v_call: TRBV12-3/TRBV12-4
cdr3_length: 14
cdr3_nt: TGTGCCAGCACCGCGGCCGGGACAGAAAACATTCAGTACTTC
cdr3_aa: CASTAAGTENIQYF

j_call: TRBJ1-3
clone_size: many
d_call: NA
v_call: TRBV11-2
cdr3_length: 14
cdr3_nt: TGTGCCAGCAGCCCCTACGGCTCTGGAAACACCATATATTTT
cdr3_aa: CASSPYGSGNTIYF

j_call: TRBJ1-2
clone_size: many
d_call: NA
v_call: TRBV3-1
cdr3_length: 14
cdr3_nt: TGTGCCAGCGCGGGGGGAATCGGTGACTATGGCTACACCTTC
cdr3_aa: CASAGGIGDYGYTF

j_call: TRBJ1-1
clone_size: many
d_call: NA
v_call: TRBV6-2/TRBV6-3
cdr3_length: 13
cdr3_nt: NA
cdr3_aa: CASSFLESTEAFF

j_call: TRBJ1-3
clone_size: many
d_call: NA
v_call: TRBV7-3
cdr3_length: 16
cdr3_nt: TGTGCCAGCAGCGCTAAGACAGGAGGCACAGGAAACACCATATATTTT
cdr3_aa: CASSAKTGGTGNTIYF

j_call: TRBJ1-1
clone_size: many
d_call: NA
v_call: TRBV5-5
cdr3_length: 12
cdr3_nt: TGTGCCAGCAGCCGAGCAGTAGGTGAAGCTTTCTTT
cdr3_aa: CASSRAVGEAFF

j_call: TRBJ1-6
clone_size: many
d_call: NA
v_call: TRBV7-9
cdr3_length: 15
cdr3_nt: TGTGCCAGCAGCTTACAGGGCGGCGATAATTCACCCCTCCACTTT
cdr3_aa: CASSLQGGDNSPLHF

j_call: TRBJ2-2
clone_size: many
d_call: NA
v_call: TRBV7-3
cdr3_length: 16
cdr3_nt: TGTGCCAGCAGCTTACTCCCCGGGACTCCCACCGGGGAGCTGTTTTTT
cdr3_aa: CASSLLPGTPTGELFF

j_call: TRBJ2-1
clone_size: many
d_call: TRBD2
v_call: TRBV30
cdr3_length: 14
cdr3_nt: TGTGCCTGGAGTGCGAGGAGGGAGGGGAGTGAGCAGTTCTTC
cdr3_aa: CAWSARREGSEQFF

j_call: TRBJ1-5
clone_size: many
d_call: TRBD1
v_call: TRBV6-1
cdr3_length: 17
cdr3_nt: TGTGCCAGTCACAAGACCGGGACAGGGGTTAGCAATCAGCCCCAGCATTTT
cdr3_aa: CASHKTGTGVSNQPQHF

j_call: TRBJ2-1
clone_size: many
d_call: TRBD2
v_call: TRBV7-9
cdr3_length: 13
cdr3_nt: TGTGCCAGCAGCTCTAGCGGCGAGGGTGAGCAGTTCTTC
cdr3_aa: CASSSSGEGEQFF

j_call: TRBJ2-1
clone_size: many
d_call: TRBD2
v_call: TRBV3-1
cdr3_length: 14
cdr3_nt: TGTGCCAGCAGCCTCGGGACTACGGGGAATGAGCAGTTCTTC
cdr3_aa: CASSLGTTGNEQFF

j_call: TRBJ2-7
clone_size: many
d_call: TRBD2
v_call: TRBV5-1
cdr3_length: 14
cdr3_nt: TGCGCCAGCAGCTTGCGGCGGGAGAGGTACGAGCAGTACTTC
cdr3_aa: CASSLRRERYEQYF

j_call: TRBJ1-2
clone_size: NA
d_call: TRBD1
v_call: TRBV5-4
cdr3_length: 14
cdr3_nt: TGTGCCAGCAGCTGGACAGGGGAGCACTATGGCTACACCTTC
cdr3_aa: CASSWTGEHYGYTF

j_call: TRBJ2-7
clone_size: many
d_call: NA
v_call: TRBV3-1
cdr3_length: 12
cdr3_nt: TGTGCCAGCAGCCCAAACTTCTACGAGCAGTACTTC
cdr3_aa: CASSPNFYEQYF

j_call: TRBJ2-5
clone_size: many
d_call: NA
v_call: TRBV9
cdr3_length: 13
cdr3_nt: TGTGCCAGCAGCGTAGAGGGCTGGGAGACCCAGTACTTC
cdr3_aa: CASSVEGWETQYF

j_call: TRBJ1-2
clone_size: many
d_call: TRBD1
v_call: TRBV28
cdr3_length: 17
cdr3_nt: TGTGCCAGCAGCACGACAGGGTTTGAGTTGTGGAACTATGGCTACACCTTC
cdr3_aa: CASSTTGFELWNYGYTF

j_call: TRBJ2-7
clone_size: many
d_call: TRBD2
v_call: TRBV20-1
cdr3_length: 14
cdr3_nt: TGCAGTGCTAGAATGAGGCTAGCGGGACGGGAGCAGTACTTC
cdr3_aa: CSARMRLAGREQYF

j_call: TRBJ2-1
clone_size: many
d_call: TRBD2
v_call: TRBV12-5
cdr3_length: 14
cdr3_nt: TGTGCTAGTGGTTCCAGCGGGAGTGGCGATGAGCAGTTCTTC
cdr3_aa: CASGSSGSGDEQFF

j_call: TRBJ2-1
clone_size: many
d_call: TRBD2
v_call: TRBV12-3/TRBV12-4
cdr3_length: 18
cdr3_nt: TGTGCCAGCAGCTCGACTAGCGGGGGGGGACCCTCCTACAATGAGCAGTTCTTC
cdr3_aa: CASSSTSGGGPSYNEQFF

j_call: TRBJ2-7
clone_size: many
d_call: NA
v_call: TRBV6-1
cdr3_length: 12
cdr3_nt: TGTGCCGCCCAACGGGGCCCCTACGAGCAGTACTTC
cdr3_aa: CAAQRGPYEQYF

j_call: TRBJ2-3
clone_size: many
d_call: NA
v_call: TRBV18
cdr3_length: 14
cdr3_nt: TGTGCCAGCAGCCCCTCACGCAGCACAGATACGCAGTATTTT
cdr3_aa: CASSPSRSTDTQYF

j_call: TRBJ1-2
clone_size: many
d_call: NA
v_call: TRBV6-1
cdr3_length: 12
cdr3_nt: TGTGCCAGCAGTGAATTTATGGAAGGCTACACCTTC
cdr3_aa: CASSEFMEGYTF

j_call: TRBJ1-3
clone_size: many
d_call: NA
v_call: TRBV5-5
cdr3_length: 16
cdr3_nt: TGTGCCAGCAGCGACGGGAATTGGGGCTCTGGAAACACCATATATTTT
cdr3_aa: CASSDGNWGSGNTIYF